One sample yielded the 16 T cell receptor beta chains listed below, sequenced in a study of CD4 T cells in relation to SARS-CoV-2 and coronaviruses (dated by TCRdb to the early 2020s). Library prep was done by the immunoSEQ multiplex PCR assay. TCRdb provides this immuneACCESS table in a form limited to in-frame rearrangements. Some clones are lacking; in checked studies, under half of them reflect an unresolved V gene, and why the rest are absent is not known. The sample table shows 60,000 to 75,000 clones, and over 90% are seen once. The ten largest make up about 0.23% of the sample. CD4+ T cells from unexposed donors were collected before the COVID-19 pandemic (2011-2018). The specimen was naive CD4+ T cells from PBMCs. The sample's cell subset or site label, in plain terms: naive CD4+ T cells isolated by negative enrichment. All receptors come from a human donor in good health.

This rearrangement joins TRBV7-9 to TRBJ2-1; TRBD2 is a possible D gene (6 bases). Trimming removed 3 bases from V and 3 bases from J, with 12 bases in between. The CDR3 is 15 amino acids. From germline, CDR1 is SEHNR and CDR2 FQNEAQ (reference sequence). CDR3 sequence: CASSLGGGGYNEQFF. The CDR3 coding sequence is TGTGCCAGCAGCTTGGGAGGAGGAGGCTACAATGAGCAGTTCTTC.

This chain connects TRBV7-2 to TRBJ1-2; no reliable D call. Germline V gene sequence: CDR1 SGHTA, CDR2 FQGNSA. The V and J ends lost 2 bases and 0 bases respectively, with 10 bases between them. The CDR3 spans 15 residues. CDR3 loop: CASSLSHGANYGYTF. The CDR3 DNA reads as TGTGCCAGCAGCTTATCCCACGGAGCTAACTATGGCTACACCTTC. Full variable domain (remainder filled in from reference TRBV7-2 and TRBJ1-2): GAGVSQSPSNKVTEKGKDVELRCDPISGHTALYWYRQSLGQGLEFLIYFQGNSAPDKSGLPSDRFSAERTGGSVSTLTIQRTQQEDSAVYLCASSLSHGANYGYTFGSGTRLTVV.

The chain recombines TRBV6-6 with TRBJ2-5; perhaps TRBD1 as D (5 bases). The V end was cut by 3 bases, the J end by 2 bases, with 16 bases between. This CDR3 region has 16 residues. Germline V gives CDR1 MNHNY, CDR2 SVGAGI (reference sequence). CDR3 region: CASSYSGREAQETQYF. CDR3 nucleotide sequence: TGTGCCAGCAGTTATTCAGGCAGGGAAGCGCAAGAGACCCAGTACTTC.

The chain employs TRBV18 and TRBJ2-3; D uncertain. Germline V gene sequence: CDR1 KGHSH, CDR2 LQKENI. The CDR3 totals 15 residues. Trimming took off 2 bases at V and 3 bases at J, with 12 bases between the two ends. The CDR3 here is CASSPGLGETDTQYF. The CDR3, as DNA: TGTGCCAGCTCACCAGGGCTAGGAGAAACAGATACGCAGTATTTT.

The chain recombines TRBV10-1 with TRBJ2-7; D remains unclear. This CDR3 spans 12 amino acids. Per the germline V gene, CDR1 is WNHNN and CDR2 is SYGVQD (reference sequence). Trimming cost V 5 bases and J 4 bases, with 9 bases left between them. The CDR3 loop reads CASSSVGYEQYF. The CDR3 DNA follows: TGCGCCAGCAGTTCCGTAGGGTACGAGCAGTACTTC.

The chain has TRBV19 and TRBJ2-7, with 11 bases that match TRBD2. J lost 4 bases, V lost 5 bases, and 7 bases had no gene match. Germline CDR1 LNHDA, CDR2 SQIVND (reference sequence). The CDR3 has 15 amino acids. DNA for the CDR3: TGTGCCAGTAGTGCCAGACTAGCGGGACCTTACGAGCAGTACTTC. Protein: CASSARLAGPYEQYF.

This clone has only a few counts. Written as DNA, the CDR3 is TGTGCCTGGACGGGGACAGGGAATTCACCCCTCCACTTT. Translated: CAWTGTGNSPLHF. The V gene is TRBV30, the J gene TRBJ1-6, with TRBD1 identical over 9 bases. The CDR3 is 13 amino acids. Germline CDR1 and CDR2: GTSNPN and SVGIG (reference sequence). Trimming at V came to 4 bases and at J to 7 bases, leaving 2 bases not matched to a gene.

The chain uses TRBV2 and TRBJ2-7, with TRBD1 matching over 9 bases. The CDR3 extends over 15 amino acids. Losses at the gene ends were 6 bases for V and 0 bases for J; bases not matched to a gene: 6. Germline V gene sequence: CDR1 SNHLY, CDR2 FYNNEI. The CDR3, as DNA: TGTGCCAGCAGCATGGACAGGGGAGGCTCCTACGAGCAGTACTTC. Protein product: CASSMDRGGSYEQYF.

V gene TRBV7-2 combines with J gene TRBJ2-5; TRBD2 might be the D (6 bases). Trimming pared 5 bases from V and 5 bases from J, leaving 18 bases between. This CDR3 is built from 15 residues. Per the germline V gene, CDR1 is SGHTA and CDR2 is FQGNSA. CDR3: CASSGRTARGETQYF. CDR3 nucleotide sequence: TGTGCCAGCAGCGGGAGGACCGCTCGCGGGGAGACCCAGTACTTC.

The chain carries TRBV30 and TRBJ2-3; no firm D call. The CDR3 spans 13 residues. Germline-derived CDR1 and CDR2 are GTSNPN and SVGIG (reference sequence). V shed 3 bases and J shed 6 bases, with 13 bases lying between them. The CDR3 protein is CAWSQGPPDTQYF. CDR3 nucleotides: TGTGCCTGGAGCCAAGGGCCACCGGATACGCAGTATTTT.

This chain links TRBV10-3 with TRBJ1-5; no definite D call. Germline V gene sequence: CDR1 ENHRY, CDR2 SYGVKD. Trimming removed 2 bases at V and 6 bases at J, with 11 bases between. This CDR3 region has 14 residues. In nucleotides, the CDR3 is TGTGCCATCAGTGAGCATATGTGGGGTCAGCCCCAGCATTTT. Its translation is CAISEHMWGQPQHF.

The chain employs TRBV10-3 and TRBJ2-1, with unresolved D. CDR1 is ENHRY, CDR2 SYGVKD, per germline. The CDR3 spans 12 residues. Trimming removed 2 bases at V and 9 bases at J, with 8 bases between. CDR3 nucleotide sequence: TGTGCCATCAGTGAGAGAGCGCTTGAGCAGTTCTTC. It encodes CAISERALEQFF.

This rearrangement joins TRBV12-3 or TRBV12-4 to TRBJ2-1; D gene uncertain. Deletions cut 6 bases from V and 8 bases from J, with 8 bases between. There are 11 residues in the CDR3. CDR3 bases: TGTGCCAGCAGCCTGACATATGAGCAGTTCTTC. This gives the protein CASSLTYEQFF.

The chain uses TRBV10-3 and TRBJ1-2; D uncertain. The CDR3 is 17 amino acids. V lost 0 bases, J lost 4 bases, and 18 bases lay in between. CDR1 ENHRY and CDR2 SYGVKD come from the germline V gene. The CDR3 DNA reads TGTGCCATCAGTGAGTCTAGTGGTAAGGACGGCTCCTATGGCTACACCTTC. This encodes CAISESSGKDGSYGYTF.

The chain links TRBV6-2 or TRBV6-3 to TRBJ2-1; TRBD2 matches at 10 bases. The CDR3 extends over 18 amino acids. Germline V CDR1 and CDR2: MNHEY, SVGEGT. V lost 0 bases and J lost 1; bases outside the gene matches: 6. CDR3 protein: CASSYSKVAGGSYNEQFF. The CDR3 bases are TGTGCCAGCAGTTACTCGAAGGTAGCGGGAGGATCCTACAATGAGCAGTTCTTC.

This clone was counted a single time. This chain joins TRBV9 and TRBJ2-1; 8 bases line up with TRBD2. The CDR3 is 17 residues long. Per germline, CDR1 SGDLS and CDR2 YYNGEE. Germline trimming cut 4 bases from V and 6 bases from J; bases unmatched to any gene: 15. This chain's CDR3 is CASSPRTGTRLVNEQFF. CDR3 DNA sequence: TGTGCCAGCAGCCCGCGAACCGGGACTAGGCTGGTCAATGAGCAGTTCTTC. The full variable domain, with the rest looked up from reference TRBV9 and TRBJ2-1, is DSGVTQTPKHLITATGQRVTLRCSPRSGDLSVYWYQQSLDQGLQFLIQYYNGEERAKGNILERFSAQQFPDLHSELNLSSLELGDSALYFCASSPRTGTRLVNEQFFGPGTRLTVL.